The 25 T cell receptor beta chains in this list originate from one sample, sequenced in a study of blood T cells in healthy people across ages. A second PCR, run for about 7 to 11 cycles, used a sample-barcoded 5' primer plus a J-beta primer mix. TCRdb fed the 5' RACE reads into MiXCR, producing one record per CDR3 protein. In the table there are around 1,000,000 distinct CDR3 sequences, around 27% of which are singletons. These records were also assigned to another study, of T cells of mothers and their children.

Source material: blood. Receptors were obtained from a girl aged 2 to 10 in good health.

The V call is TRBV20-1, the J call TRBJ2-7; 12 nucleotides align to TRBD2. Trimming took 1 base from V and 5 from J; bases not matched to a gene: 9. The CDR3 is made up of 16 amino acids. Germline CDR1 is DFQATT and CDR2 is SNEGSKA (reference sequence). The CDR3 protein is CSARVPGTSGLNEQYF. Here the CDR3 DNA reads TGCAGTGCTAGAGTCCCCGGGACTAGCGGGCTAAACGAGCAGTACTTC.

The chain links TRBV6-2 or TRBV6-3 to TRBJ1-2; tentative D call: TRBD1 (5 bases). The V gene lost 8 bases and the J gene lost 6 bases, with 16 bases spanning the gap. This CDR3 comprises 13 residues. CDR1 is MNHEY, CDR2 SVGEGT, per germline. The CDR3, as DNA: TGTGCCAGCCGGATGTGGACATCGGATGGCTACACCTTC. Protein sequence: CASRMWTSDGYTF.

This clonotype was counted between two and nine times. CDR3 nucleotides: TGTGCCAGCCGGTGGGTGGCCCAAGAGACCCAGTACTTC. It encodes CASRWVAQETQYF. This sequence joins TRBV6-6 and TRBJ2-5, with D uncertain. Trimming removed 8 bases at V and 1 base at J, with 11 bases between. There are 13 residues in the CDR3. Germline V gene lookup returns CDR1 MNHNY and CDR2 SVGAGI (reference sequence).

The CDR3 loop reads CATSRLRETGNTIYF. The CDR3 nucleotides are TGTGCCACCAGCAGACTCCGGGAGACTGGAAACACCATATATTTT. The J gene is TRBJ1-3, the V gene TRBV15; D not resolved. V lost 2 bases, J lost 2 bases, and 10 bases lay in between. The CDR3 contains 15 residues. Per germline, CDR1 LNHNV and CDR2 YYDKDF (reference sequence).

This clonotype was detected ten times or more. The chain links TRBV9 to TRBJ2-2; TRBD1 aligns across 7 bases. The CDR3 is made up of 15 amino acids. CDR1 is SGDLS and CDR2 is YYNGEE in the germline V gene. With 3 bases clipped from V and 1 base from J, the junction kept 3 bases outside the gene matches. The DNA for the CDR3 is TGTGCCAGCAGCGCCGGGACAGTGAACACCGGGGAGCTGTTTTTT. Protein: CASSAGTVNTGELFF.

For this clonotype: One end of the junction fails to match germline, which may point to a read error. The gene calls are TRBV29-1 and TRBJ2-5; D gene unclear. Germline CDR1 SQVTM, CDR2 ANQGSEA. The CDR3 length is 14 residues. The CDR3 nucleotides read TGCGGCGTTGATTCGTGGAACATACAAGAGACCCAGTACTTC. It is translated as CGVDSWNIQETQYF.

This chain connects TRBV5-1 to TRBJ2-7; 11 bases agree with TRBD1. Germline-derived CDR1 and CDR2 are SGHRS and YFSETQ. V shed 0 bases and J 6 bases; nucleotides not matched to a gene: 2. The CDR3 has 14 residues. The CDR3 protein is CASSLGGQGVEQYF. The CDR3 nucleotides are TGCGCCAGCAGCTTGGGGGGACAGGGGGTCGAGCAGTACTTC.

V and J are TRBV6-2 or TRBV6-3 and TRBJ1-2, with no clear D. This CDR3 spans 13 amino acids. The V end was cut by 6 bases, the J end by 4 bases, with 12 bases between. Germline assignment: CDR1 MNHEY and CDR2 SVGEGT. As DNA, the CDR3 is TGTGCCAGCAGACTCCCGTTCGGCTATGGCTACACCTTC. It encodes CASRLPFGYGYTF.

This clonotype was found a few times. This chain connects TRBV5-5 to TRBJ2-5, with TRBD2 matching 7 bases. The better agreement between TRBJ2-1 and the DNA end casts doubt on the J call. The CDR3 runs 19 residues. Germline V lookup: CDR1 SGHKS, CDR2 YYEKEE (reference sequence). CDR3 amino acids: CASSPDSGAGRQQYNEQFF. In DNA form, the CDR3 reads TGTGCCAGCAGCCCGGACTCGGGCGCCGGGAGGCAGCAATACAATGAGCAGTTCTTC.

The count of this clonotype is one. The V call is TRBV20-1, the J call TRBJ2-5; possibly TRBD1 or TRBD2 for D (7 bases each). The V gene's germline CDR1 is DFQATT and CDR2 SNEGSKA (reference sequence). Trimming removed 5 bases at V and 4 bases at J, with 17 bases between. The CDR3 covers 14 residues. CDR3 DNA: TGCAGTGCTGGAGGCAGGGGGGGGTCAGAGACCCAGTACTTC. It specifies CSAGGRGGSETQYF.

This clonotype showed up just a few times. One end of the junction does not line up with germline, which may come from a read error. The rearrangement uses TRBV28 and TRBJ2-1; TRBD2 aligns across 8 bases. This CDR3 is 15 amino acids long. Germline V lookup: CDR1 MDHEN, CDR2 SYDVKM. In DNA form, the CDR3 reads TGTGCCAGCACCCTGAGCGGGAGTAGTTACAATGTGCAGTTCTTC. It specifies CASTLSGSSYNVQFF.

The rearrangement uses TRBV29-1 and TRBJ2-2; TRBD1 aligns across 8 bases. Germline V gives CDR1 SQVTM, CDR2 ANQGSEA. Losses at the gene ends were 3 bases for V and 6 bases for J; bases not matched to a gene: 3. The CDR3 runs 13 residues. CDR3 DNA sequence: TGCAGCGTTGAGGGCAGGGGGCCCGGGGAGCTGTTTTTT. Its protein product is CSVEGRGPGELFF.

The genes are TRBV7-8 and TRBJ2-4, with TRBD1 identical over 7 bases. The CDR3 totals 14 residues. With V trimmed by 4 bases and J by 8 bases, 8 bases remained unmatched. CDR1 is SGHVS and CDR2 is FQNEAQ in the germline V gene. The CDR3 spells CASSSKDRVDIQYF. Written as DNA, the CDR3 is TGTGCCAGCAGCTCGAAAGACAGGGTGGACATTCAGTACTTC.

This clonotype came up a few times. The CDR3 bases are TGTGCCAGCAGTCCCGGCGGACTAGCTTATAGCACAGATACGCAGTATTTT. It specifies CASSPGGLAYSTDTQYF. The rearrangement joins TRBV6-5 to TRBJ2-3; 8 bases fit TRBD2. CDR1 is MNHEY and CDR2 is SVGAGI in the germline V gene. This CDR3 comprises 17 residues. The V gene end was trimmed by 5 bases and the J gene end by 0 bases; junction bases not matched to a gene: 10.

The chain couples TRBV4-2 to TRBJ2-1; TRBD2 matches at 10 bases. With V trimmed by 4 bases and J by 10 bases, 7 bases remained unmatched. The CDR3 loop spans 14 amino acids. Germline V gene sequence: CDR1 LGHNA, CDR2 YNFKEQ. The CDR3 sequence: CASSPLAGAREQFF. CDR3 in DNA: TGTGCCAGCAGCCCCCTAGCGGGAGCACGGGAGCAGTTCTTC.

This chain uses TRBV4-3 with TRBJ2-5, with 7 bases matching TRBD1. The closer fit of TRBJ2-1 to the DNA end suggests the J call may be wrong. Germline V CDR1 and CDR2: LGHNA, YSLEER. The length of the CDR3 is 15 residues. The CDR3 nucleotides read TGCGCCAGCAGCCAGGAAAGACAGGGCTACAATGAGCAGTTCTTC. Translating gives CASSQERQGYNEQFF.

As for this clonotype: A single base separates this from a much larger clone, so it may be a read error. The rearrangement uses TRBV6-6 and TRBJ2-5; D gene ambiguous. There are 12 residues in the CDR3. V lost 2 bases and J lost 3, with 4 bases in between. CDR1 is MNHNY and CDR2 is SVGAGI in the germline V gene (reference sequence). In DNA form, the CDR3 reads TGTGCCAGCAGTTACCAGGAAGAGACCCAGTACTTC. As protein: CASSYQEETQYF.

The V gene is TRBV4-1, the J gene TRBJ2-5; D is undetermined. This CDR3 region has 15 residues. Germline V gives CDR1 MGHRA, CDR2 YSYEKL. With 2 bases removed from V and 7 bases from J, the gap between germline ends came to 17 bases. The CDR3 sequence is CASSQPGPVVGTQYF. The CDR3, as DNA: TGCGCCAGCAGCCAACCTGGTCCTGTAGTGGGGACCCAGTACTTC.

The J gene is TRBJ2-5, the V gene TRBV4-3, with 9 bases aligning to TRBD2. The ends lost 0 bases at V and 2 bases at J; junction bases unmatched: 4. This CDR3 region has 16 residues. From germline, CDR1 is LGHNA and CDR2 YSLEER. The CDR3 coding sequence is TGCGCCAGCAGCCAAGATTCAGGACTAGCGCAAGAGACCCAGTACTTC. Amino acid sequence: CASSQDSGLAQETQYF.

The V gene is TRBV7-8, the J gene TRBJ2-6; 9 bases are shared with TRBD1. Germline V gene data show CDR1 as SGHVS and CDR2 as FQNEAQ. Trimming took 6 bases from V and 0 from J; bases not matched to a gene: 9. This CDR3 is built from 18 residues. The CDR3 bases are TGTGCCAGCAGATCTTGGACAGGGGATTTCTCTGGGGCCAACGTCCTGACTTTC. Translating gives CASRSWTGDFSGANVLTF.

The chain uses TRBV6-8 and TRBJ2-4; 8 bases agree with TRBD2. CDR3 length: 19 amino acids. CDR1 and CDR2 (germline): MNHGY, SAAAGT. The trim removed 0 bases at V and 8 bases at J, leaving 18 bases unmatched. The CDR3 sequence: CASSYSASGSPTDRDIQYF. The CDR3 DNA is TGTGCCAGCAGTTACTCGGCTAGCGGGTCTCCAACTGACAGAGACATTCAGTACTTC.

The genes are TRBV6-2 or TRBV6-3 and TRBJ2-2; D unclear. Trimming stripped 2 bases from V and 4 bases from J, with 5 bases between. The CDR3 contains 13 residues. Germline V gives CDR1 MNHEY, CDR2 SVGEGT. The CDR3 protein is CASSYTTTGELFF. In DNA form, the CDR3 reads TGTGCCAGCAGTTACACAACCACCGGGGAGCTGTTTTTT.

This clonotype was seen a few times. This sequence joins TRBV4-2 and TRBJ2-1, with a possible D match to TRBD2 (5 bases). Germline V CDR1 and CDR2: LGHNA, YNFKEQ. This CDR3 is 13 amino acids long. V was shortened by 1 base and J by 5 bases, with 6 bases between the two germline ends. CDR3 in amino acids: CASSQVRDNEQFF. DNA for the CDR3: TGTGCCAGCAGCCAAGTGAGGGACAATGAGCAGTTCTTC.

The sample holds many counts of this clonotype. This sequence joins TRBV28 and TRBJ1-6, with D possibly matching TRBD1 (6 bases). This CDR3 comprises 14 residues. CDR1 and CDR2 (germline): MDHEN, SYDVKM. V dropped 3 bases and J dropped 5 bases, with 8 bases sitting between them. CDR3 protein: CASSFGGHNSPLHF. The CDR3 coding sequence is TGTGCCAGCAGTTTCGGGGGCCATAATTCACCCCTCCACTTT. Full variable domain (outside the CDR3, taken from reference TRBV28 and TRBJ1-6): DVKVTQSSRYLVKRTGEKVFLECVQDMDHENMFWYRQDPGLGLRLIYFSYDVKMKEKGDIPEGYSVSREKKERFSLILESASTNQTSMYLCASSFGGHNSPLHFGNGTRLTVT.

The chain recombines TRBV20-1 with TRBJ2-1; D perhaps matches TRBD2 (6 bases). Trimming pared 0 bases from V and 1 base from J, leaving 16 bases between. The germline V gene has CDR1 DFQATT and CDR2 SNEGSKA (reference sequence). The CDR3 spans 17 residues. CDR3 sequence: CSARDRMTGASYNEQFF. CDR3 sequence (DNA): TGCAGTGCTAGAGATAGGATGACGGGAGCTTCCTACAATGAGCAGTTCTTC.